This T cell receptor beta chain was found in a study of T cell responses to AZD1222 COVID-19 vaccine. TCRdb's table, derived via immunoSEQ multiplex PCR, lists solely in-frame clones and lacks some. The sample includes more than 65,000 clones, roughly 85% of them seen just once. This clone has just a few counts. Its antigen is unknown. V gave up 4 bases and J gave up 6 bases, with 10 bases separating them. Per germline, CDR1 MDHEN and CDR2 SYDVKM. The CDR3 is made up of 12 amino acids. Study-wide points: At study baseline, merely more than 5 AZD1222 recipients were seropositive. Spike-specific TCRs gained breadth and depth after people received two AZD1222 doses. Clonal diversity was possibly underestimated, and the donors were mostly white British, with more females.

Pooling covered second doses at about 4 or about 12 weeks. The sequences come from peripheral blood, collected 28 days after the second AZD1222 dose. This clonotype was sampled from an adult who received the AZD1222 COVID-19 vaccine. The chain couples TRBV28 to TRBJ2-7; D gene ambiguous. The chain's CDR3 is CASSWPPSEQYF. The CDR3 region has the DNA TGTGCCAGCAGTTGGCCCCCCTCCGAGCAGTACTTC.